This T cell receptor beta chain came from a study of CD8+CD57+ T cells in acquired aplastic anemia. Background on the study: The mean DNA yield obtained from sorted CD4+ and CD8+ cells came to 3 to 3.5 ug.

Regarding the study as a whole: There were 25 to 35 CD8+ CDR3 sequences that occurred in both patients and controls.

The sample holds many counts of this clonotype. The antigen is undetermined. Researchers used genomic DNA as the template to profile TCR beta VDJ and CDR3. TCRdb used MiXCR to reprocess the reads, holding one entry per CDR3 protein. This sample has 100,000 to 150,000 distinct CDR3 sequences, with 41% found just once. The V and J ends lost 3 bases and 5 bases respectively, with 7 bases between them. This CDR3 contains 11 residues. Germline CDR1 reads SQVTM; CDR2 reads ANQGSEA. V gene TRBV29-1 combines with J gene TRBJ2-5; D uncertain. The receptor's source is a human donor in good health, serving as a control. Sequenced sample: sorted CD4+, CD8+, or CD8+CD57+ T cells (not recorded which) from PBMCs. CDR3 loop: CSVERRETQYF. The CDR3 DNA reads TGCAGCGTTGAGCGACGGGAGACCCAGTACTTC.